This T cell receptor beta chain derives from a study of T cell responses to AZD1222 COVID-19 vaccine. Whole-study results and caveats: Sampling that yielded the repertoires occurred only after the peak T cell response. Unmutated variant regions are reportedly targeted by nearly half of spike-specific TCRs. Most donors were white British and more were female, and clonal diversity was possibly underestimated.

Produced via immunoSEQ multiplex PCR; TCRdb's table is partial and in-frame only. The sample records about 85,000 clones, about 88% being singletons. In the case of this clone: Its target is unknown.

CDR3 length equals 12 residues. V lost 9 bases, J lost 4 bases, and 5 bases stayed unmatched. Germline CDR1 reads LNHDA; CDR2 reads SQIVND (reference sequence). Sequencing used peripheral blood, obtained on day 0 of AZD1222 vaccination. The TCR was taken from an adult in good health. This chain links TRBV19 with TRBJ1-2, with 7 nucleotides matching TRBD1. CDR3 protein: CASDDRVYGYTF. The CDR3, as DNA: TGTGCCAGCGACGACAGGGTCTATGGCTACACCTTC.